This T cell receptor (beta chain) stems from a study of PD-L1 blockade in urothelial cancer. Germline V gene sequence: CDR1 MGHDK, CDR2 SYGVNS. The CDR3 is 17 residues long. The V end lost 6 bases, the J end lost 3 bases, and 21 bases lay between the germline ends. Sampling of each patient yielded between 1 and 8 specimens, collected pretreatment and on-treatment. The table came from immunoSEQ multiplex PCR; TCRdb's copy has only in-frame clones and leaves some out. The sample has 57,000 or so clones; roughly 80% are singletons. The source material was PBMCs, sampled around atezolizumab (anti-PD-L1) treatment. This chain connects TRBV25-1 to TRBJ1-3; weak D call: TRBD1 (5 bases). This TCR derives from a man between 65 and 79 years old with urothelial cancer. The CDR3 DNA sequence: TGTGCCAGCAGCGCCTCCGTAGGCAGGGAGGGTGGAAACACCATATATTTT. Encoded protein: CASSASVGREGGNTIYF.